The 12 T cell receptor beta chains reported below all come from one sample, sequenced in a study of blood T cell repertoires in COVID-19. This table comes from immunoSEQ multiplex PCR, and its TCRdb copy is limited to in-frame clones, with some not included. The sample has roughly 150,000 clones, roughly 80% seen once. Sequenced input: PBMCs or T cells enriched from blood (not recorded which). The receptors were sampled from a woman aged 40 to 50 who had recovered from COVID-19.

The chain recombines TRBV4-1 with TRBJ1-2, with D possibly matching TRBD1 (6 bases). The ends were cut back, 4 bases at V and 0 bases at J, with 12 bases in the middle. The CDR3 has 15 residues. The germline gives CDR1 MGHRA, CDR2 YSYEKL. This CDR3 is CASSLRDKTNYGYTF. The CDR3 nucleotides are TGCGCCAGCAGCCTCCGGGACAAAACTAACTATGGCTACACCTTC.

The V call is TRBV6-5, the J call TRBJ2-1, with a possible D match to TRBD2 (6 bases). V shed 5 bases and J shed 3 bases, with 8 bases lying between them. Germline V gene lookup returns CDR1 MNHEY and CDR2 SVGAGI. This CDR3 has 13 residues. CDR3 sequence (DNA): TGTGCCAGCAGTCCCGGGAGCTACAATGAGCAGTTCTTC. Protein: CASSPGSYNEQFF.

V and J are TRBV24-1 and TRBJ2-3; 10 bases are a match to TRBD1. This CDR3 comprises 16 residues. The J segment lost 2 bases and the V segment lost 3 bases, leaving 4 bases of the junction unmatched. CDR1 and CDR2 (germline): KGHDR, SFDVKD. The CDR3 spells CATSDAGQGVTDTQYF. DNA for the CDR3: TGTGCCACCAGTGATGCCGGACAGGGGGTCACAGATACGCAGTATTTT.

The V gene is TRBV9, the J gene TRBJ2-7; D possibly corresponds to TRBD1 (5 bases). This CDR3 has 18 residues. V was shortened by 0 bases and J by 6 bases, with 25 bases between the two germline ends. Germline lookup yields CDR1 SGDLS and CDR2 YYNGEE. CDR3 nucleotide sequence: TGTGCCAGCAGCGTAGTGATGGGGATACAGGCGCCTGGAAGCGAGCAGTACTTC. This gives the protein CASSVVMGIQAPGSEQYF.

V usage is TRBV4-1 and J usage is TRBJ1-6; D ambiguous. The CDR3 sequence is 17 residues long. V was clipped by 4 bases and J by 6 bases, with 19 bases between them. Germline CDR1 and CDR2: MGHRA and YSYEKL. This CDR3 reads CASSRPLPANRNSPLHF. The CDR3 region has the DNA TGCGCCAGCAGCCGCCCCCTCCCTGCTAACCGTAATTCACCCCTCCACTTT.

The chain carries TRBV30 and TRBJ1-5; D is ambiguous. From germline, CDR1 is GTSNPN and CDR2 SVGIG (reference sequence). V was pared by 4 bases and J by 0 bases, with 10 bases between. The CDR3 runs to 14 residues. The CDR3 region is CAWKNGNSNQPQHF. The DNA of the CDR3 is TGTGCCTGGAAAAACGGGAATAGCAATCAGCCCCAGCATTTT.

This rearrangement joins TRBV19 to TRBJ2-1, with 11 bases lining up with TRBD1. V shed 3 bases and J 7 bases; nucleotides not matched to a gene: 14. The CDR3 consists of 18 residues. Germline lookup yields CDR1 LNHDA and CDR2 SQIVND (reference sequence). CDR3 protein: CASSMEGPGTGGWNEQFF. The CDR3 DNA reads TGTGCCAGTAGTATGGAGGGGCCCGGGACAGGGGGATGGAATGAGCAGTTCTTC. Combining the CDR3 with reference TRBV19 and TRBJ2-1 gives the whole variable domain DGGITQSPKYLFRKEGQNVTLSCEQNLNHDAMYWYRQDPGQGLRLIYYSQIVNDFQKGDIAEGYSVSREKKESFPLTVTSAQKNPTAFYLCASSMEGPGTGGWNEQFFGPGTRLTVL.

The rearrangement links TRBV6-5 to TRBJ2-1, with TRBD2 identical over 10 bases. The germline V gene encodes CDR1 MNHEY and CDR2 SVGAGI. The trim removed 2 bases at V and 4 bases at J, leaving 5 bases unmatched. CDR3 length: 16 amino acids. The CDR3 loop is CASSYTLAGEYNEQFF. The CDR3, as DNA: TGTGCCAGCAGTTACACTCTAGCGGGAGAGTACAATGAGCAGTTCTTC.

This clone has just one count. The chain recombines TRBV11-3 with TRBJ2-1; no reliable D call. Between the trimmed V and J ends, which lost 1 base and 0 bases, there was a span of 7 bases. The germline V gene has CDR1 SGHNT and CDR2 YENEEA. This CDR3 contains 15 residues. CDR3 protein: CASSLGAPSYNEQFF. CDR3 sequence (DNA): TGTGCCAGCAGCTTAGGCGCACCCTCCTACAATGAGCAGTTCTTC.

V gene TRBV4-2 combines with J gene TRBJ2-3; D gene uncertain. Germline CDR1 LGHNA, CDR2 YNFKEQ. The CDR3 length is 14 residues. V was shortened by 0 bases and J by 4 bases, with 8 bases between the two germline ends. The CDR3 DNA is TGTGCCAGCAGCCAAGATCTTAGCTCAGATACGCAGTATTTT. The encoded protein is CASSQDLSSDTQYF.

V is TRBV5-4 and J is TRBJ1-2; the match to TRBD1 covers 9 bases. Unmatched junction bases numbered 7, after V lost 3 bases and J lost 7 bases. There are 14 residues in the CDR3. CDR1 SGHNT and CDR2 YYREEE come from the germline V gene (reference sequence). CDR3 sequence (DNA): TGTGCCAGCAGCTCAAACAGGGGGCGAGGTGGCTACACCTTC. This gives the protein CASSSNRGRGGYTF.

This clone came up a few times. The chain uses TRBV6-1 and TRBJ2-7, with D possibly matching TRBD1 (7 bases). Germline V lookup: CDR1 MNHNS, CDR2 SASEGT. V was clipped by 3 bases and J by 3 bases, with 9 bases between them. There are 13 residues in the CDR3. DNA of the CDR3: TGTGCCAGCAGTGACCAGGGGGGCTACGAGCAGTACTTC. This codes for CASSDQGGYEQYF.